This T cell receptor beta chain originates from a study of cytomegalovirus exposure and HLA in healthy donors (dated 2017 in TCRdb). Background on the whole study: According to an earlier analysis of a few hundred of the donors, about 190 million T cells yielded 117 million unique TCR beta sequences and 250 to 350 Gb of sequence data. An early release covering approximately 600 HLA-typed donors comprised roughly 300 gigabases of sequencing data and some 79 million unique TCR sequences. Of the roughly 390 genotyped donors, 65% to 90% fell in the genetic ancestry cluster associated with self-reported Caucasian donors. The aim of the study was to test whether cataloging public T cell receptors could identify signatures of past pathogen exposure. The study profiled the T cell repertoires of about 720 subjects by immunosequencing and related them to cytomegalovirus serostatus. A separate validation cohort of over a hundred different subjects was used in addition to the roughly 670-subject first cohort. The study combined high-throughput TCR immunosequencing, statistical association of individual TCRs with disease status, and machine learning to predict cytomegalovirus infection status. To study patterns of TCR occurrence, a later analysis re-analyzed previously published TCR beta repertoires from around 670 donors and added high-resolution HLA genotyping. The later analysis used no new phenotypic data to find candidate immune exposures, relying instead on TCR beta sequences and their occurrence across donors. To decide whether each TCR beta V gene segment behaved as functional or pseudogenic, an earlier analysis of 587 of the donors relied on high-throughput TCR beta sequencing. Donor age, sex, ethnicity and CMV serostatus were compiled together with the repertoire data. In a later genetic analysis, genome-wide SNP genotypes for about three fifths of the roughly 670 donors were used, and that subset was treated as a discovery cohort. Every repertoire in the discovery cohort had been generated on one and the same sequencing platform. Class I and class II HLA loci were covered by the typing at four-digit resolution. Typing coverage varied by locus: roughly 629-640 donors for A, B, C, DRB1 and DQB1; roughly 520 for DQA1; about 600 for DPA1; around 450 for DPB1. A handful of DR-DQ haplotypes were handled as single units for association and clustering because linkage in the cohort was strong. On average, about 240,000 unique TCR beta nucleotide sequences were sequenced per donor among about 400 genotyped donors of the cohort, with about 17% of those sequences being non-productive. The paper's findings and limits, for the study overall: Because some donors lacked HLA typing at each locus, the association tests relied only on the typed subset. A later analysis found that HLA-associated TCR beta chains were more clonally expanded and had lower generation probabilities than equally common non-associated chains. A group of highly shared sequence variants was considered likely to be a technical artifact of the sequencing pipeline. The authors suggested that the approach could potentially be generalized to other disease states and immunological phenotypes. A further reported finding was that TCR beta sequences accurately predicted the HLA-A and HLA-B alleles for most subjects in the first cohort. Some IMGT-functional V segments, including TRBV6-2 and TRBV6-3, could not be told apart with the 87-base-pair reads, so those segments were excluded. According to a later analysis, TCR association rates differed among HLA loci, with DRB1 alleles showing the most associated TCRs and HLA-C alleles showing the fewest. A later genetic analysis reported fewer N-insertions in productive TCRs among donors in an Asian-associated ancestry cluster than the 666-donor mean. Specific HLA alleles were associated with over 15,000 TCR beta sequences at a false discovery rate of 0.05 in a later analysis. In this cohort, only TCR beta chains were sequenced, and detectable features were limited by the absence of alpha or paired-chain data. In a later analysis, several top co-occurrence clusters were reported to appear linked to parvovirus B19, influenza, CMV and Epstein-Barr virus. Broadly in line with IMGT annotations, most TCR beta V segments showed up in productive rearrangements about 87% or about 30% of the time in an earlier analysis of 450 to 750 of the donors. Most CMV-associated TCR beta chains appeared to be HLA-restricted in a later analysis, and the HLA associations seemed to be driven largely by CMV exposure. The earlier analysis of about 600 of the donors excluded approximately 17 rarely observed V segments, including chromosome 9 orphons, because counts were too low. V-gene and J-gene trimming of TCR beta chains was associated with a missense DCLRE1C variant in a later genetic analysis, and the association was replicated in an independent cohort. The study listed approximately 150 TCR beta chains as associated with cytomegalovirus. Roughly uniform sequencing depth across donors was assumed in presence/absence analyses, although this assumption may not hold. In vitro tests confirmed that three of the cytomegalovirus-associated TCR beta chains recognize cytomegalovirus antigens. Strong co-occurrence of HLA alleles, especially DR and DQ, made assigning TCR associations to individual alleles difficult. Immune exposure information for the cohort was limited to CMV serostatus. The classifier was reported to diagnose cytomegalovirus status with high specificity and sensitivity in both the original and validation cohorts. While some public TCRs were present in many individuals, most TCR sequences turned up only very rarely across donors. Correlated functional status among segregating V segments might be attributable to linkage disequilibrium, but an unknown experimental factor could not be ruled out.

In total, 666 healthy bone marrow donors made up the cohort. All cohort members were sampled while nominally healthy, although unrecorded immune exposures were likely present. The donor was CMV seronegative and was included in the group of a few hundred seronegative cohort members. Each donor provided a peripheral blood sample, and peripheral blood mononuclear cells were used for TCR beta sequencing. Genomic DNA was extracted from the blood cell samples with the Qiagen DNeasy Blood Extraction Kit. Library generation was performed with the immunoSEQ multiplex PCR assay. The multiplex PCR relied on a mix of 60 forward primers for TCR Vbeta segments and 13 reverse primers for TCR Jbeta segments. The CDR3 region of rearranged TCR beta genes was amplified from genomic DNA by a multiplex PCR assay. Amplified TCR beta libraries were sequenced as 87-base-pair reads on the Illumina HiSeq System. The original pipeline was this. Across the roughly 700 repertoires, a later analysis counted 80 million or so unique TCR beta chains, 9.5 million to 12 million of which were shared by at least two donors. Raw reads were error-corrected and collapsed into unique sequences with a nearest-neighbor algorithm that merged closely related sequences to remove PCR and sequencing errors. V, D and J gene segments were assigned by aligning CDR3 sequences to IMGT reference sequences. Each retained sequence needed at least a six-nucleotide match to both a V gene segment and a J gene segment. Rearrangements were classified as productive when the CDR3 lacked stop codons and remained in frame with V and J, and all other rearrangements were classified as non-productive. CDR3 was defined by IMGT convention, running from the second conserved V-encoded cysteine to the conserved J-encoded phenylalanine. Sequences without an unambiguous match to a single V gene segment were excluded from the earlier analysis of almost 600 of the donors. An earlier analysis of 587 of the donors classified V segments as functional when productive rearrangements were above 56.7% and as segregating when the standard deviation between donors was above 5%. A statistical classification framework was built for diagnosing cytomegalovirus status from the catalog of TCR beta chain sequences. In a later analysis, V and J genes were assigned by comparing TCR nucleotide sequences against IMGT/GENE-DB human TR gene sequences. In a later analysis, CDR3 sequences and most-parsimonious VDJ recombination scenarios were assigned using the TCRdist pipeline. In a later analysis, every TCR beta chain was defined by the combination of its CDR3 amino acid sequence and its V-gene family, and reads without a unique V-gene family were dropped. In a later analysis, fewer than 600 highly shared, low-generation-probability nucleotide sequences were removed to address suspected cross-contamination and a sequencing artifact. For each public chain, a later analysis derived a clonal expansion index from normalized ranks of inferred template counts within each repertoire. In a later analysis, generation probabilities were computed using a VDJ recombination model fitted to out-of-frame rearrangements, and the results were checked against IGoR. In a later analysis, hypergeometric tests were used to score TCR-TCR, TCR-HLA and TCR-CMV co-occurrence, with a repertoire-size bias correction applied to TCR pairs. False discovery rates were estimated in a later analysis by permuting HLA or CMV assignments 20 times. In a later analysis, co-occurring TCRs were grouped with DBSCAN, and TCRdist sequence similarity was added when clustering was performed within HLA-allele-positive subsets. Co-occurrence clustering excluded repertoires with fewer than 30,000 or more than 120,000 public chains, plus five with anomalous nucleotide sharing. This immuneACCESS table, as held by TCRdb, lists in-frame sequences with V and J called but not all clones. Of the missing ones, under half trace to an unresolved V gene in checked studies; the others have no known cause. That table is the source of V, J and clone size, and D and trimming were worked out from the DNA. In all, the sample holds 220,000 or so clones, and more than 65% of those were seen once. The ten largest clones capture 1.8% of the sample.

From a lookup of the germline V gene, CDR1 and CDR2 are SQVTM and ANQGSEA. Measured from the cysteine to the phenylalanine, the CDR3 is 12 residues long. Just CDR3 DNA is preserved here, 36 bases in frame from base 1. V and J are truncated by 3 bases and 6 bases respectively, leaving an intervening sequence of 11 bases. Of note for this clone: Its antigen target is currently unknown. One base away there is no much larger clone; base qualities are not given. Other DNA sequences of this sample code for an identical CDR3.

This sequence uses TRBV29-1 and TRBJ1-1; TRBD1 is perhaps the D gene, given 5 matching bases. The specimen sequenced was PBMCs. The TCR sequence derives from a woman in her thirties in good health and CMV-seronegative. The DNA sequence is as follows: TGCAGCGTTGATAAGCAGGGCTCTGAAGCTTTCTTT. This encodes CSVDKQGSEAFF.